This T cell receptor (beta chain) was captured in a study of T cells after posttransplantation cyclophosphamide. On the day of bone marrow donation, the related graft donor provided peripheral blood. Sequenced by immunoSEQ multiplex PCR; TCRdb stores in-frame clones only, minus some. Of tens of thousands of clones in the sample, around 91% were seen once. Germline loops: CDR1 MNHEY, CDR2 SVGAGI. Trimming cost V 7 bases and J 1 base, with 10 bases left between them. The CDR3 sequence is 13 residues long. Regarding the study as a whole: Later blood repertoires were often dominated by clones from the donor CD8+ memory compartment. Recipient CMV seropositivity and CMV reactivation strongly tracked TRB clonality. Blood and skin or GI T cell repertoires showed limited TRB overlap.

To note about this clone: What it binds is not known.

The TCR sequence derives from a woman aged 50 to 65 in good health and a related stem cell transplant donor. The chain uses TRBV6-5 and TRBJ1-1, with D maybe TRBD1 (5 bases). Material for sequencing was PBMCs. For the CDR3, the DNA is TGTGCCAGCAAGGGGTCTACGAACACTGAAGCTTTCTTT. Translated, it gives CASKGSTNTEAFF.